This T cell receptor (beta chain) was retrieved from a study of long-term antiretroviral therapy in people with HIV. CDR1 SGHDT and CDR2 YYEEEE come from the germline V gene. There are 17 residues in the CDR3. V gave up 7 bases and J gave up 4 bases; unmatched junction bases: 11. It was version v3.0 of the immunoSEQ assay that was run at survey level. TCRdb keeps only in-frame clones here, not all; method: immunoSEQ multiplex PCR. Altogether roughly 20,000 clones are present, approximately 86% being singletons, with the ten largest covering roughly 10%. The sequence was obtained from a man between 35 and 55 years old with HIV. Sequences were derived from unsorted PBMCs, sampled 0.5 years after starting antiretroviral therapy. The chain combines TRBV5-6 with TRBJ2-2; 12 nucleotides agree with TRBD2. CDR3: CASRRASGRGITGELFF. CDR3 nucleotide sequence: TGTGCCAGCCGACGCGCTAGCGGGAGGGGGATCACCGGGGAGCTGTTTTTT.